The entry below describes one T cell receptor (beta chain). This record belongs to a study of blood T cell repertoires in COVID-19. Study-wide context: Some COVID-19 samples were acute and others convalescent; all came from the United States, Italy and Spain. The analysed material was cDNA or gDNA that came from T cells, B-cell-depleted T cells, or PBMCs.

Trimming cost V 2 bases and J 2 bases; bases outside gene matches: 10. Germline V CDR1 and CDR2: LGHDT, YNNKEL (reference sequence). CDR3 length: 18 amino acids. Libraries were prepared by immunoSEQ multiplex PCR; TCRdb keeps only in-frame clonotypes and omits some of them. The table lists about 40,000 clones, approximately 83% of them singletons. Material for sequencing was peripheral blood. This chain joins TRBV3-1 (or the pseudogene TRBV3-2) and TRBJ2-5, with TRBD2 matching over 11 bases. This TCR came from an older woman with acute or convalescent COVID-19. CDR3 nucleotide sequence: TGTGCCAGCAGCCAATTAGGGACTAGCGGACTGCCGCAAGAGACCCAGTACTTC. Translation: CASSQLGTSGLPQETQYF.